The 11 T cell receptor beta chains presented below share a single source sample, sequenced in a study of blood T cell repertoires in COVID-19. Assay used: immunoSEQ multiplex PCR; TCRdb lists only in-frame clones, some missing. The sample holds some 270,000 clones, 84% seen once. The sequenced sample was peripheral blood. The receptors stem from a person between 65 and 79 years old with COVID-19, enrolled during active disease.

This clone was counted between two and nine times. The CDR3 loop is CASSQRPGQDLNSNQPQHF. CDR3 bases: TGCGCCAGCAGTCAACGTCCGGGACAGGACCTAAATAGCAATCAGCCCCAGCATTTT. The chain is built from TRBV23-1 and TRBJ1-5, with 8 bases identical to TRBD1. TRBV23-1 carries the ORF label, with uncertain function. Germline trimming cut 2 bases from V and 0 bases from J; bases unmatched to any gene: 12. The CDR3 is 19 amino acids.

This clone was counted a single time. The chain couples TRBV6-6 to TRBJ2-5; D may be TRBD2 (6 bases). Germline V lookup: CDR1 MNHNY, CDR2 SVGAGI (reference sequence). The CDR3 runs 13 residues. Deletions cut 9 bases from V and 1 base from J, with 12 bases between. The CDR3 loop reads CASHGGAQETQYF. CDR3 nucleotide sequence: TGTGCCAGTCACGGGGGAGCCCAAGAGACCCAGTACTTC.

The V call is TRBV27, the J call TRBJ2-5, with TRBD2 matching 8 bases. Germline CDR1 MNHEY, CDR2 SMNVEV (reference sequence). This CDR3 is built from 16 residues. V dropped 5 bases and J dropped 4; count of bases not matched to a gene: 12. The CDR3 nucleotides are TGTGCCAGCAGTGATGGACGTATGGGGACTAGAGAGACCCAGTACTTC. This sequence encodes CASSDGRMGTRETQYF.

This clone turned up a few times. The chain is built from TRBV9 and TRBJ2-3; D possibly corresponds to TRBD2 (7 bases). Germline V gives CDR1 SGDLS, CDR2 YYNGEE. The CDR3 is made up of 17 amino acids. V was clipped by 3 bases and J by 2 bases, with 19 bases between them. The CDR3 DNA reads TGTGCCAGCAGCGATAGAGTGGGGGGGGGCCCCACAGATACGCAGTATTTT. It is translated as CASSDRVGGGPTDTQYF.

This clone was seen more than once but under ten times. This chain uses TRBV5-4 with TRBJ2-2, with D perhaps matching TRBD1 (6 bases). Germline assignment: CDR1 SGHNT and CDR2 YYREEE (reference sequence). V lost 3 bases and J lost 4, with 16 bases in between. This CDR3 comprises 16 residues. This CDR3 is CASSSGQTLSTGELFF. The CDR3 coding sequence is TGTGCCAGCAGCTCCGGACAGACCTTGAGCACCGGGGAGCTGTTTTTT.

V gene TRBV19 combines with J gene TRBJ1-4; possible D gene TRBD1, 6 bases. With 3 bases removed from V and 0 bases from J, the gap between germline ends came to 14 bases. The length of the CDR3 is 17 residues. Germline V lookup: CDR1 LNHDA, CDR2 SQIVND (reference sequence). As DNA, the CDR3 is TGTGCCAGTAGTATGCACAGAGGGGGACCAACTAATGAAAAACTGTTTTTT. Translation: CASSMHRGGPTNEKLFF. The complete variable domain, with remaining parts taken from reference TRBV19 and TRBJ1-4, reads DGGITQSPKYLFRKEGQNVTLSCEQNLNHDAMYWYRQDPGQGLRLIYYSQIVNDFQKGDIAEGYSVSREKKESFPLTVTSAQKNPTAFYLCASSMHRGGPTNEKLFFGSGTQLSVL.

This clone was picked up one time. The J gene is TRBJ2-7, the V gene TRBV3-1 (or the pseudogene TRBV3-2); possibly TRBD1 for D (7 bases). The CDR3 loop spans 15 amino acids. Trimming took 1 base from V and 1 from J, leaving 11 bases between them. Germline V gives CDR1 LGHDT, CDR2 YNNKEL (reference sequence). In DNA form, the CDR3 reads TGTGCCAGCAGCCAAGCAGGGGGAGGATCCTACGAGCAGTACTTC. Protein product: CASSQAGGGSYEQYF.

The gene calls are TRBV11-3 and TRBJ2-5, with D perhaps TRBD1 (5 bases). The CDR3 is 15 residues long. Germline CDR1 reads SGHNT; CDR2 reads YENEEA. Trimming removed 0 bases from V and 5 bases from J, with 13 bases in between. The CDR3 protein is CASSLEGPSTETQYF. The CDR3 DNA follows: TGTGCCAGCAGCTTAGAGGGGCCCTCTACGGAGACCCAGTACTTC.

The genes are TRBV29-1 and TRBJ1-5; 8 bases line up with TRBD1. Germline values: CDR1 SQVTM, CDR2 ANQGSEA. There are 18 residues in the CDR3. J was trimmed by 4 bases and V by 5 bases; bases with no gene match: 19. The CDR3 loop reads CSVYSITGGLRTNQPQHF. CDR3 DNA sequence: TGCAGCGTTTACTCTATTACAGGGGGACTGCGGACGAATCAGCCCCAGCATTTT.

The V gene is TRBV7-9, the J gene TRBJ1-1; 9 bases are a match to TRBD1. V was clipped by 7 bases and J by 1 base; unmatched bases: 4. Germline V gene sequence: CDR1 SEHNR, CDR2 FQNEAQ (reference sequence). This CDR3 spans 14 amino acids. CDR3 protein: CASIKDRGNTEAFF. CDR3 nucleotide sequence: TGTGCCAGCATCAAGGACAGGGGGAACACTGAAGCTTTCTTT.

V is TRBV4-3 and J is TRBJ1-5, with a weak D call TRBD1 (5 bases). CDR1 is LGHNA and CDR2 is YSLEER in the germline V gene. V dropped 0 bases and J dropped 6 bases, with 12 bases sitting between them. The CDR3 runs 15 residues. CDR3 in amino acids: CASSQDYQGGQPQHF. The CDR3 DNA sequence: TGCGCCAGCAGCCAAGACTACCAGGGCGGTCAGCCCCAGCATTTT.